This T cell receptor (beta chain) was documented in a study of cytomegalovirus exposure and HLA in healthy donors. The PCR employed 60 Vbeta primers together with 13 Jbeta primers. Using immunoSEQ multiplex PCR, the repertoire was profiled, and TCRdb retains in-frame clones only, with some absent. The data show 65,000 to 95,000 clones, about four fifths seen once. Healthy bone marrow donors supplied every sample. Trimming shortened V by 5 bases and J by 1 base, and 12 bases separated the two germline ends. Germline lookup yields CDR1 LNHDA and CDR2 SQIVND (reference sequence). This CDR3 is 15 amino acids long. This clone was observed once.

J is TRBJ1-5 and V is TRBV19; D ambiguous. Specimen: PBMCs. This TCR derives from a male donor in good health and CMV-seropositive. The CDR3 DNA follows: TGTGCCAGTAGTGCAGGAAAACGGAGCAATCAGCCCCAGCATTTT. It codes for CASSAGKRSNQPQHF.